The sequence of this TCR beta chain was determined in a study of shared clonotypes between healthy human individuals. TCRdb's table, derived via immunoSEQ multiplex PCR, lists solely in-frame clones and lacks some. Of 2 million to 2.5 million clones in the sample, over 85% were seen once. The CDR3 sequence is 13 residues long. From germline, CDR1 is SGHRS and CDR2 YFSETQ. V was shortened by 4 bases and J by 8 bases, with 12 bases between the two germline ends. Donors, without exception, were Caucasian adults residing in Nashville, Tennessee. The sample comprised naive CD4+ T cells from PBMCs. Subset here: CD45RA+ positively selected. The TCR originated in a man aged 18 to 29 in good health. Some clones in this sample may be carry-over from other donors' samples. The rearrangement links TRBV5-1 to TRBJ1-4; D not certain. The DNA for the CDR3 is TGCGCCAGCAGCCTACGTGCGGACGAAAAACTGTTTTTT. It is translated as CASSLRADEKLFF. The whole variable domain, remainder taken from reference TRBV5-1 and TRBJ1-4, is KAGVTQTPRYLIKTRGQQVTLSCSPISGHRSVSWYQQTPGQGLQFLFEYFSETQRNKGNFPGRFSGRQFSNSRSEMNVSTLELGDSALYLCASSLRADEKLFFGSGTQLSVL.